One sample yielded the 26 T cell receptor beta chains listed below, sequenced in a study of radiation and T cells in renal cell carcinoma. Described time point: baseline pretreatment blood. Noted treatment: 15 Gy SBRT to primary tumor, nephrectomy 4 weeks later. This table comes from immunoSEQ multiplex PCR, and its TCRdb copy is limited to in-frame clones, with some not included. Among approximately 51,000 clones, approximately 83% were seen once, and the ten largest hold about 33%. The sample was blood, taken from a patient whose treatment included radiotherapy and nephrectomy. The source is a woman between 65 and 79 years old with renal cell carcinoma.

The table lists this clone with a few counts. The chain combines TRBV6-1 with TRBJ2-1; no clear D gene. Germline values: CDR1 MNHNS, CDR2 SASEGT. The CDR3 is made up of 9 amino acids. Between the trimmed V and J ends, which lost 9 bases and 7 bases, there was a span of 4 bases. The CDR3: CARYNEQFF. The CDR3 DNA reads as TGTGCCAGATATAATGAGCAGTTCTTC.

Only a few counts were recorded for this clone. V usage is TRBV5-1 and J usage is TRBJ1-5, with D unclear. Trimming shortened V by 4 bases and J by 1 base, and 12 bases separated the two germline ends. This CDR3 has 15 residues. Germline values: CDR1 SGHRS, CDR2 YFSETQ. CDR3 nucleotides: TGCGCCAGCAGCCCTGGGCCAGGCAGCAATCAGCCCCAGCATTTT. Translation: CASSPGPGSNQPQHF.

The J gene is TRBJ1-2, the V gene TRBV5-4; no clear D gene. The CDR3 has 14 amino acids. Trimming shortened V by 0 bases and J by 4 bases, and 10 bases separated the two germline ends. Germline loops: CDR1 SGHNT, CDR2 YYREEE (reference sequence). Written as DNA, the CDR3 is TGTGCCAGCAGCTTGGCAGGCAGCCCCTATGGCTACACCTTC. This translates into CASSLAGSPYGYTF.

The J gene is TRBJ1-3, the V gene TRBV30; 10 positions match TRBD1. The CDR3 consists of 16 residues. J was trimmed by 7 bases and V by 0 bases; bases with no gene match: 9. Germline V gene lookup returns CDR1 GTSNPN and CDR2 SVGIG (reference sequence). The CDR3 reads CAWSVRTGGAGNTIYF. The CDR3 bases are TGTGCCTGGAGTGTGCGGACAGGGGGAGCGGGCAACACCATATATTTT.

This clone has a single count. The gene calls are TRBV29-1 and TRBJ1-2; 9 nucleotides line up with TRBD1. The junction had 6 bases not matched to a gene; V was cut back by 7 bases and J by 3 bases. Germline CDR1 reads SQVTM; CDR2 reads ANQGSEA. The length of the CDR3 is 13 residues. The DNA of the CDR3 is TGCAGCGCCGGGGACAGGGCGGACTATGGCTACACCTTC. Its protein product is CSAGDRADYGYTF.

The J gene is TRBJ1-1, the V gene TRBV7-9, with a tentative D call TRBD1 (5 bases). CDR3 length: 14 residues. Germline CDR1 SEHNR, CDR2 FQNEAQ (reference sequence). Deletions cut 4 bases from V and 1 base from J, with 10 bases between. The CDR3 is CASSSSTENTEAFF. The CDR3 DNA is TGTGCCAGCAGCTCCTCGACAGAGAACACTGAAGCTTTCTTT.

This clone has only a few counts. The chain has TRBV28 and TRBJ2-7; D is perhaps TRBD1 (6 bases). V lost 8 bases to trimming and J lost 2 bases, with 13 bases between them. The CDR3 covers 13 residues. CDR1 and CDR2 (germline): MDHEN, SYDVKM. CDR3: CASSGAVAYEQYF. CDR3 sequence (DNA): TGTGCCAGCTCAGGGGCAGTCGCCTACGAGCAGTACTTC.

The CDR3 DNA sequence: TGTGCCAGCAGCCCCCGGGGGGACAGGGGGGAGCTCAGCACAGATACGCAGTATTTT. It yields the protein CASSPRGDRGELSTDTQYF. V usage is TRBV9 and J usage is TRBJ2-3; 11 bases are a match to TRBD1. The length of the CDR3 is 19 residues. V lost 4 bases, J lost 0 bases, and 13 bases stayed unmatched. CDR1 SGDLS and CDR2 YYNGEE come from the germline V gene.

V usage is TRBV9 and J usage is TRBJ1-3, with TRBD1 matching over 9 bases. Germline V gene sequence: CDR1 SGDLS, CDR2 YYNGEE. The length of the CDR3 is 16 residues. J lost 5 bases, V lost 4 bases, and 10 bases had no gene match. CDR3 nucleotide sequence: TGTGCCAGCAGCCCCTTCTCGGGACAGGGTAGAAACACCATATATTTT. It encodes CASSPFSGQGRNTIYF.

V usage is TRBV7-2 and J usage is TRBJ2-5; D is perhaps TRBD2 (6 bases). V was shortened by 4 bases and J by 7 bases, with 16 bases between the two germline ends. Per germline, CDR1 SGHTA and CDR2 FQGNSA. The CDR3 runs to 14 residues. The CDR3 here is CASSWSGYQGTQYF. Here the CDR3 DNA reads TGTGCCAGCAGCTGGAGCGGGTACCAGGGGACCCAGTACTTC. Based on the CDR3 plus reference TRBV7-2 and TRBJ2-5, the full variable domain is GAGVSQSPSNKVTEKGKDVELRCDPISGHTALYWYRQSLGQGLEFLIYFQGNSAPDKSGLPSDRFSAERTGGSVSTLTIQRTQQEDSAVYLCASSWSGYQGTQYFGPGTRLLVL.

The chain links TRBV5-1 to TRBJ1-6; 7 nucleotides agree with TRBD1. After removal of 0 bases from V and 10 bases from J, the junction contained 7 bases not matched to a gene. CDR1 is SGHRS, CDR2 YFSETQ, per germline. The CDR3 has 15 residues. The CDR3 loop is CASSLGQGSRSPLHF. CDR3 in DNA: TGCGCCAGCAGCTTGGGACAGGGATCGAGATCACCCCTCCACTTT.

The chain combines TRBV7-9 with TRBJ1-1, with TRBD1 matching 7 bases. The V gene's germline CDR1 is SEHNR and CDR2 FQNEAQ (reference sequence). CDR3 size: 16 residues. V was pared by 1 base and J by 0 bases, with 5 bases of the junction left unmatched. The CDR3 loop is CASSLGAGGMNTEAFF. CDR3 DNA sequence: TGTGCCAGCAGCTTAGGGGCAGGGGGAATGAACACTGAAGCTTTCTTT. Full variable domain (missing parts from reference TRBV7-9 and TRBJ1-1): DTGVSQNPRHKITKRGQNVTFRCDPISEHNRLYWYRQTLGQGPEFLTYFQNEAQLEKSRLLSDRFSAERPKGSFSTLEIQRTEQGDSAMYLCASSLGAGGMNTEAFFGQGTRLTVV.

The V gene is TRBV10-2, the J gene TRBJ2-5, with D maybe TRBD2 (6 bases). The V and J ends lost 2 bases and 3 bases respectively, with 13 bases between them. This CDR3 comprises 15 residues. Germline lookup yields CDR1 WSHSY and CDR2 SAAADI. CDR3 amino acids: CASSEHPWREETQYF. The CDR3 bases are TGCGCCAGCAGTGAGCATCCCTGGAGGGAAGAGACCCAGTACTTC.

The chain is built from TRBV9 and TRBJ2-1, with 9 bases aligning to TRBD2. This CDR3 region has 15 residues. V lost 0 bases, J lost 10 bases, and 8 bases stayed unmatched. Germline values: CDR1 SGDLS, CDR2 YYNGEE. CDR3 bases: TGTGCCAGCAGCGTAGGCCCCCGGCGGGAGGGCGAGCAGTTCTTC. Its protein product is CASSVGPRREGEQFF.

This sequence joins TRBV16 and TRBJ2-7, with D maybe TRBD2 (6 bases). The germline V gene has CDR1 KGHSY and CDR2 FQNENV. The CDR3 loop spans 12 amino acids. Between the trimmed V and J ends, which lost 5 bases and 7 bases, there was a span of 12 bases. CDR3 in DNA: TGTGCCAGCAGCTACCTTGGGGGGGAGCAGTACTTC. Its translation is CASSYLGGEQYF.

The chain uses TRBV7-3 and TRBJ2-3; D may match TRBD1 or TRBD2 (6 bases each). Germline assignment: CDR1 SGHTA and CDR2 FQGTGA. The germline V and J ends were trimmed by 4 bases and 9 bases, with 14 bases remaining between them. The CDR3 covers 13 residues. This CDR3 is CASSSPQGRTQYF. The CDR3 DNA follows: TGTGCCAGCAGCTCGCCTCAGGGGAGGACGCAGTATTTT.

The chain joins TRBV5-4 to TRBJ1-1, with 8 bases matching TRBD1. Trimming cost V 2 bases and J 4 bases; bases outside gene matches: 7. CDR3 length: 15 amino acids. The germline gives CDR1 SGHNT, CDR2 YYREEE (reference sequence). CDR3 coding DNA: TGTGCCAGCAGCTTTGGCGACAGGGGAATCACTGAAGCTTTCTTT. This gives the protein CASSFGDRGITEAFF. Looking up the rest from reference TRBV5-4 and TRBJ1-1 gives the full variable domain: ETGVTQSPTHLIKTRGQQVTLRCSSQSGHNTVSWYQQALGQGPQFIFQYYREEENGRGNFPPRFSGLQFPNYSSELNVNALELDDSALYLCASSFGDRGITEAFFGQGTRLTVV.

CDR3 coding DNA: TGTGCCAGCAGCCCCAATGCAGGGACAGGGCCTGAAAAACTGTTTTTT. It specifies CASSPNAGTGPEKLFF. V gene TRBV4-2 combines with J gene TRBJ1-4; TRBD1 aligns across 9 bases. The CDR3 is 16 residues long. V shed 4 bases, J shed 7 bases, and the junction held 10 bases outside the gene matches. In germline, CDR1 is LGHNA, CDR2 YNFKEQ.

The V and J genes are TRBV5-1 and TRBJ2-3, with D hard to call. The length of the CDR3 is 15 residues. Trimming pared 0 bases from V and 6 bases from J, leaving 14 bases between. Germline assignment: CDR1 SGHRS and CDR2 YFSETQ. In nucleotides, the CDR3 is TGCGCCAGCAGCTTGGCTCCGGCCGCGAGGGATACGCAGTATTTT. Protein product: CASSLAPAARDTQYF.

J is TRBJ1-1 and V is TRBV7-2; no firm D call. V shed 1 base and J shed 4 bases, with 13 bases lying between them. Germline V CDR1 and CDR2: SGHTA, FQGNSA. This CDR3 spans 15 amino acids. CDR3 residues: CASSLETQPVTEAFF. The CDR3 bases are TGTGCCAGCAGCTTAGAAACCCAGCCAGTCACTGAAGCTTTCTTT.

The chain employs TRBV2 and TRBJ2-7, with 7 bases fitting TRBD2. Trimming took 6 bases from V and 2 from J; bases not matched to a gene: 1. This CDR3 spans 12 amino acids. The germline gives CDR1 SNHLY, CDR2 FYNNEI. Written as DNA, the CDR3 is TGTGCCAGCAGAGGACTAGCCTACGAGCAGTACTTC. Translating it yields CASRGLAYEQYF.

The rearrangement uses TRBV7-8 and TRBJ1-4; 8 bases agree with TRBD1. This CDR3 is 16 amino acids long. The germline gives CDR1 SGHVS, CDR2 FQNEAQ. Trimming removed 5 bases from V and 13 bases from J; junction bases left unmatched: 18. The CDR3: CASSPSPGTGVRGLFF. For the CDR3, the DNA is TGTGCCAGCAGCCCCTCTCCGGGGACAGGTGTTCGGGGACTGTTTTTT. The variable domain in full, with the rest retrieved from reference TRBV7-8 and TRBJ1-4, is GAGVSQSPRYKVAKRGQDVALRCDPISGHVSLFWYQQALGQGPEFLTYFQNEAQLDKSGLPSDRFFAERPEGSVSTLKIQRTQQEDSAVYLCASSPSPGTGVRGLFFGSGTQLSVL.

The chain is built from TRBV6-6 and TRBJ2-1; D possibly uses TRBD1 or TRBD2 (6 bases each). CDR1 MNHNY and CDR2 SVGAGI come from the germline V gene (reference sequence). The ends were cut back, 7 bases at V and 6 bases at J, with 16 bases in the middle. The CDR3 has 14 amino acids. The chain's CDR3 is CASTPQGGGNEQFF. DNA for the CDR3: TGTGCCAGCACCCCCCAAGGAGGGGGCAATGAGCAGTTCTTC.

The V gene is TRBV27, the J gene TRBJ1-2, with a weak D call TRBD1 (6 bases). The length of the CDR3 is 13 residues. Germline V gene sequence: CDR1 MNHEY, CDR2 SMNVEV (reference sequence). Trimming shortened V by 5 bases and J by 0 bases, and 7 bases separated the two germline ends. This CDR3 reads CASSTGPNYGYTF. CDR3 DNA: TGTGCCAGCAGTACAGGGCCTAACTATGGCTACACCTTC.

The chain is built from TRBV9 and TRBJ2-3; maybe TRBD2 (6 bases). The CDR3 is 16 amino acids. The V gene's germline CDR1 is SGDLS and CDR2 YYNGEE. Trimming shortened V by 0 bases and J by 0 bases, and 11 bases separated the two germline ends. CDR3: CASSVDGGASTDTQYF. The CDR3 DNA follows: TGTGCCAGCAGCGTAGATGGAGGGGCTAGCACAGATACGCAGTATTTT.

The rearrangement uses TRBV9 and TRBJ2-7; 7 bases map to TRBD1. Germline trimming cut 3 bases from V and 4 bases from J; bases unmatched to any gene: 7. The germline gives CDR1 SGDLS, CDR2 YYNGEE. The CDR3 consists of 14 residues. The CDR3, as DNA: TGTGCCAGCAGCGGCCGGGACAGAGAGTACGAGCAGTACTTC. It yields the protein CASSGRDREYEQYF.